This is a list of T cell receptor beta chains from one sample in a study of Ad26.COV2.S vaccination and SARS-CoV-2 variants. Assay used: immunoSEQ multiplex PCR; TCRdb lists only in-frame clones, some missing. This table holds 350,000 to 500,000 clones, around 87% found once. Sample: peripheral blood, taken in a trial of Ad26.COV2.S vaccine versus placebo. All receptors come from a person between 18 and 65 years old who received the Ad26.COV2.S COVID-19 vaccine or a placebo. CDR3s include the opening cysteine and the closing phenylalanine or tryptophan. The D gene is left open where the match is weak. A clone size is listed for some rows: how often the clone was seen (once, few, many), or a class if it is expanded.

clone size | V gene | D gene | CDR3 protein
- | TRBV11-3 | - | CASSDTKRAEETQYF
- | TRBV30 | TRBD2 | CAWSVGGGVYNEQFF
- | TRBV27 | TRBD2 | CASSIGTSYEQYF
- | TRBV6-2/TRBV6-3 | TRBD1 | CASSEDRVTPYTF
- | TRBV6-5 | TRBD2 | CASRPPSGGAHEQFF
- | TRBV6-5 | - | CASRMDSGAQPQHF
- | TRBV6-2/TRBV6-3 | TRBD1 | CASSRGQVVELFF
- | TRBV7-9 | - | CASSRRRDTYNEQFF
once | TRBV3-1/TRBV3-2 | - | CASSRSRGDTEAFF
once | TRBV11-2 | TRBD1 | CASIQTGGNSPLHF
- | TRBV4-3 | TRBD1 | CASSRVLLDRRNEQFF
- | TRBV28 | TRBD1 | CASTQGQGSNQPQHF
few | TRBV29-1 | - | CSVLKRQPSYEQYF
- | TRBV24-1 | - | CATSDLRRFYGYTF
once | TRBV6-2/TRBV6-3 | - | CASSSSEGADTQYF
- | TRBV28 | - | CASGGTDTQYF
- | TRBV7-6 | - | CASGKSRVDGYTF
- | TRBV2 | - | CASSVPGDTQYF
- | TRBV19 | TRBD1 | CATSTGGDTEAFF
- | TRBV13 | TRBD1 | CASSLAPDRVRTYEQYF
many | TRBV4-3 | - | CASSQLPGLYGYTF
- | TRBV27 | - | CASNSRGQPQHF
- | TRBV9 | - | CASTTGGTGELFF
- | TRBV5-1 | - | CASSLGSGHNDEQFF
- | TRBV18 | - | CASSPRGYDSPLHF
once | TRBV4-3 | TRBD1 | CASSQGQGFEAFF
- | TRBV6-2/TRBV6-3 | - | CASSYSEGRIQPQHF
- | TRBV3-1/TRBV3-2 | TRBD2 | CASSQVLAGETQYF
- | TRBV7-8 | - | CASSPRFGPLFAAANYGYTF
- | TRBV6-5 | - | CASSLGQSLNYGYTF
- | TRBV5-1 | - | CASSSSRVGITEAFF
- | TRBV6-1 | - | CASSEAGPDNSPLHF
- | TRBV5-6 | - | CASSLRPAVEAFF
- | TRBV9 | - | CASSVTGMGETQYF
- | TRBV13 | TRBD1 | CASSLFGQGAYNEQFF
- | TRBV9 | TRBD1 | CASSVAKGAQGNTIYF
- | TRBV5-1 | - | CASSPQTAGGGNTIYF
few | TRBV5-1 | - | CASSLDRSGANVLTF
- | TRBV5-5 | TRBD1 | CASSFRGHESTDTQYF
- | TRBV7-2 | - | CASSLVPGSYEQYF
once | TRBV6-5 | - | CASTDGGLAQPQHF
- | TRBV5-6 | - | CASSLKGAGELFF
- | TRBV6-5 | TRBD1 | CASRQRQGAIPYTF
few | TRBV6-2/TRBV6-3 | TRBD1 | CASSETGGSDTQYF
- | TRBV5-6 | - | CASSSPGSRHSPLHF
once | TRBV4-1 | - | CASSQVPVFIVSTGNTIYF
- | TRBV30 | TRBD1 | CAWSTTGAPDTQYF
- | TRBV28 | - | CASSLRGAGYYEQYF
- | TRBV7-2 | TRBD2 | CASSLSAGGINEQYF
- | TRBV10-3 | TRBD2 | CAIRDTRFPGLAGVETQYF
- | TRBV10-1 | TRBD1 | CASSPPRDREQKKLTGNEKLFF
- | TRBV6-1 | TRBD1 | CASSESGQRIQPQHF
- | TRBV6-5 | - | CASGRAGPNEQFF
- | TRBV18 | - | CASSNWGNQPQHF
- | TRBV29-1 | - | CSVEDPQGLGGGYTF
- | TRBV4-2 | - | CASSQETQGRNYEQYF
few | TRBV29-1 | - | CSVDRETQYF